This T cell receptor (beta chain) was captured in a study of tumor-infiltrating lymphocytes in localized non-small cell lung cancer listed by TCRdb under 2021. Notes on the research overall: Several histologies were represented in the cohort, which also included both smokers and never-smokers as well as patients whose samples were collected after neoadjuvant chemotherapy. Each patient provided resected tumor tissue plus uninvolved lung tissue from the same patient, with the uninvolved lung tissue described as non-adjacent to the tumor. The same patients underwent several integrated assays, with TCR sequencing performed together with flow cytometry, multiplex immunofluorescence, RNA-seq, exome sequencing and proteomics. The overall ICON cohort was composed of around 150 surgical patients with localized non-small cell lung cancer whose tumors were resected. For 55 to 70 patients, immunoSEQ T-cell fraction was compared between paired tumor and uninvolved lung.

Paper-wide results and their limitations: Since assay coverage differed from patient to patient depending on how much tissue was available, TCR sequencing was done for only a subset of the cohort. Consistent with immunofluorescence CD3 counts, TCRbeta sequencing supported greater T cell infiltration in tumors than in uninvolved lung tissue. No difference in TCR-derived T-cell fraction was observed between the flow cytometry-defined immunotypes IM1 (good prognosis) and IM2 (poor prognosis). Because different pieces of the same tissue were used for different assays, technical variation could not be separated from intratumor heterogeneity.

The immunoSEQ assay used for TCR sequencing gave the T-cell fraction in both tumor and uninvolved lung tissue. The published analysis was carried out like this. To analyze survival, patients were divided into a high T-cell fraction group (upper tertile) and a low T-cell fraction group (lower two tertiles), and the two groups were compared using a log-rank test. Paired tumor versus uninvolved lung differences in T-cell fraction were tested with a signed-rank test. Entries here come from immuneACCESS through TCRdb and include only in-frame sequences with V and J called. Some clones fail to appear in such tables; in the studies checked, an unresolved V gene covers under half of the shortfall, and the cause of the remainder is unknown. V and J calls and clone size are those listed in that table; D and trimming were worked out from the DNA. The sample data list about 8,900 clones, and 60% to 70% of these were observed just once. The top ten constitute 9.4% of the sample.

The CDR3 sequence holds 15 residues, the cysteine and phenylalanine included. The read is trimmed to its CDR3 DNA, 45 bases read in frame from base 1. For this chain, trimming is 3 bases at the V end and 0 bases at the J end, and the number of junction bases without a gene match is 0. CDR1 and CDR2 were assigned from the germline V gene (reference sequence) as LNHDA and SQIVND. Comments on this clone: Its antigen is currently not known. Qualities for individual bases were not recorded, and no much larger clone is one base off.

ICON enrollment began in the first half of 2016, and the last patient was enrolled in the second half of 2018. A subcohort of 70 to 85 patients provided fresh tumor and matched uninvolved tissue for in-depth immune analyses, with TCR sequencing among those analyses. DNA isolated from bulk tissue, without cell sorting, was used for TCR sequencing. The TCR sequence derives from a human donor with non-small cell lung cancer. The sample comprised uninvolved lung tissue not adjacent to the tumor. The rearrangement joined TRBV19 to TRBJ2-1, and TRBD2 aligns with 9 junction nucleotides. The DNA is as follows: TGTGCCAGTAGTATGACTAGCGGCTCCTACAATGAGCAGTTCTTC. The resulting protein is CASSMTSGSYNEQFF.